This T cell receptor beta chain is drawn from a study of molecular identifiers for immune sequencing clone quantification. This CDR3 contains 14 residues. The V gene lost 4 bases and the J gene lost 0 bases, with 8 bases spanning the gap. Looked up from germline, CDR1 is PRHDT and CDR2 is FYEKMQ (reference sequence). This clonotype was counted at least ten times. In preparing bulk TCR libraries, previously described methods and listed TCR primers were used. One entry per CDR3 protein, called by TCRdb with MiXCR from the PCR reads. The data contain around 460,000 distinct CDR3 sequences, around a fifth of them singletons.

This sequence joins TRBV13 and TRBJ2-3; D is perhaps TRBD1 (6 bases). The TCR comes from a human donor in good health. Some libraries in this study had Jurkat cell RNA spiked in. Sequenced input: naive CD8+ T cells from blood, with Jurkat cell RNA spiked in. Subset defined: FACS-sorted CD8+CD4-CCR7+CD45RA+ naive T cells. CDR3 coding DNA: TGTGCCAGCAGCTCGGACAGTAGCACAGATACGCAGTATTTT. Protein: CASSSDSSTDTQYF.